This T cell receptor (beta chain) came from a study of shared clonotypes between healthy human individuals. Sequencing was performed with immunoSEQ multiplex PCR; in TCRdb, only in-frame clones are kept and a portion is missing. The table has millions of clones, around 94% seen once. A remark on this clone: Its antigen is unidentified.

Study observations and caveats: Sequencing of the sorted subsets was shown by rarefaction to be incomplete despite large depth.

Sequencing was done on a sample of naive CD4+ T cells sorted from blood. Subset indicated: CD45RA+ positively selected. The source of this sequence is a young man in good health.

This CDR3 is CASSERVGLAGGYEQYF. The CDR3, as DNA: TGTGCCAGCAGTGAACGGGTCGGGCTAGCGGGGGGTTACGAGCAGTACTTC. The V gene is TRBV2, the J gene TRBJ2-7, with 11 bases that match TRBD2. CDR1 and CDR2 (germline): SNHLY, FYNNEI. Germline trimming cut 2 bases from V and 4 bases from J; bases unmatched to any gene: 10. CDR3 size: 17 residues.